This T cell receptor beta chain was sequenced during a study of T cells in Graves' hyperthyroidism and ophthalmopathy (dated by TCRdb to between 2018 and 2020). For the study in its entirety: Peripheral blood samples were taken at the time of initial diagnosis, prior to any treatment. TCR V-J signatures able to tell the groups apart were searched for in a discovery cohort of some 100 patients, of whom roughly 42 had Graves' ophthalmopathy and 57 had stable Graves' hyperthyroidism. Whether ophthalmopathy could be predicted prospectively was tested in an independent validation cohort made up of under 20 hyperthyroidism patients plus 17 patients who later progressed to ophthalmopathy. The 100 discovery patients were randomly split 7:3 into training and test sets. The study also compared thyroid tissue and blood T-cell repertoires from more than 5 Graves' hyperthyroidism patients. After blood sampling, hyperthyroidism patients were treated with methimazole at a starting dose of 30 mg daily, and ophthalmopathy patients were treated with high-dose intravenous methylprednisolone. TCR Vbeta CDR3 sequencing of 120 to 150 peripheral blood samples (over 40 ophthalmopathy, roughly 72 hyperthyroidism and some 17 progressor patients) is reported in the paper. What the authors observed across the whole study: Ophthalmopathy was separated from stable hyperthyroidism by a 13 V-J signature model, with 87.88% sensitivity and 81% to 82% specificity obtained in cross-validation and 80%/75% obtained in testing. Most expanded thyroid clonotypes (frequency above 0.001) were also detected in blood, suggesting blood repertoires may reflect thyroid immune responses. No statistical method was used to set the sample size in advance, and investigators knew the group allocation. In validation, the model predicted progression to ophthalmopathy a median of roughly six months before onset, with about 70% sensitivity and roughly 73% specificity.

Hyperthyroidism patients were newly diagnosed, had a disease duration of under 2 months, and were aged 18 to 65 years. Exclusion was applied to patients with uncontrolled infections, other autoimmune diseases, pregnancy or lactation. Diagnoses were based on clinical symptoms, serum thyroxine and TRAb, thyroid ultrasound and orbital computed tomography. Blood from progressor patients was collected at the time of first diagnosis with hyperthyroidism, before any ophthalmopathy symptoms had appeared. PBMCs were isolated from about 10 ml of fresh peripheral blood by Ficoll-Paque density gradient centrifugation. Progressor patients were initially diagnosed with Graves' hyperthyroidism and developed ophthalmopathy during follow-up. Trizol reagent was used to extract total RNA, and RNA quality was then checked on an Agilent 2100 Bioanalyzer. The CDR3, cysteine through phenylalanine, is 14 amino acids long. Of all the DNA, just the CDR3 is kept, 42 bases in frame from base 1. CDR1 is given as DFQATT and CDR2 as SNEGSKA, both from the germline V gene (reference sequence).

Amplification of TCR beta CDR3 regions was carried out from RNA transcripts. The first round of RT-PCR for the TCR CDR3 was performed with the HTBI primer set and the Qiagen OneStep RT-PCR kit. A second multiplex PCR round built the libraries, followed by size selection and purification. Sequencing of the libraries was done on an Illumina HiSeq2000 using paired-end 100 bp reads. Per the original workflow: SOAPnuke was used to process the raw data, removing reads that contained adapters or uncalled bases, had a mean Phred below 15, or lacked an exact match to the constant primer or identifier. COPE v1.2.5 was used to merge the high-quality paired reads, and each unique nucleotide sequence was defined as a clonotype. MiTCR v1.1 was used to align the clonotypes against IMGT TRBV, TRBD and TRBJ reference segments. Only V-J combinations with frequency above 0.0001, covering 99.2% of repertoires, were analysed. The TCS score was defined as the ratio of F50 (clonal expansion) to E x V (chaos), calculated using BLOSUM62-based TCRdist between CDR3 peptides within each V-J. Welch's t-statistics and random forest reduced 450 to 600 V-J features to roughly 13, which were used in a naive Bayes classifier (R e1071). TCRdb reworked the public reads: Q25 trimming with fastp, MiXCR clone assembly, productive beta chains retained. CDR3 protein sequences are deduplicated, and each keeps its most common genes and DNA. The authors' filters were not applied to this entry. The sample has under 300,000 distinct CDR3 sequences on record, roughly 15% of them singletons. Over 25% of the sample lies in the top ten.

To note about this clonotype: Its antigen has not been determined. A much larger clone is a single base away; this may be a read error.

This clonotype was sampled from a woman aged 45-65 years with Graves' hyperthyroidism that later progressed to Graves' ophthalmopathy. Recombination connected TRBV20-1 to TRBJ2-5; the D segment could be TRBD2, given 5 matching bases. Source material: blood. The nucleotides read TGCGGTGCACCCCCCTTCGAGGGAACGAAGACCCAGTACTTC. This yields the protein CGAPPFEGTKTQYF.